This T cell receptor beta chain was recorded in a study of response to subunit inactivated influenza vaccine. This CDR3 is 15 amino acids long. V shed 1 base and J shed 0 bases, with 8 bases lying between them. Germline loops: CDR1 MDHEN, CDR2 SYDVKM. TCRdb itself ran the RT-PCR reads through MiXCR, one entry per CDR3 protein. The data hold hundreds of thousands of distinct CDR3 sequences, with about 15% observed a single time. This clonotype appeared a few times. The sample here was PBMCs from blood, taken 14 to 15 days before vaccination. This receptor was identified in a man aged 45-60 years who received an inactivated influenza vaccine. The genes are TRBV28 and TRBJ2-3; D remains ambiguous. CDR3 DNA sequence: TGTGCCAGCAGTTTATATGCTAGTAGCACAGATACGCAGTATTTT. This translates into CASSLYASSTDTQYF.